Presented here are 18 T cell receptor beta chains from one specimen sequenced in a study of blood T cell repertoires in COVID-19 (dated by TCRdb to the early 2020s). To prepare the library, the immunoSEQ multiplex PCR assay was applied. Imported from immuneACCESS, the table was reduced by TCRdb to in-frame sequences with V and J called. These copies leave out some clones; in studies compared against another copy, an unresolved V gene accounts for under half, and the cause of the remainder is not known. For this sample the table gives approximately 140,000 clones, of which approximately 88% were detected only once. The top ten constitute about 2% of the sample. Sequenced sample: peripheral blood. Receptors were obtained from a man between 65 and 85 years old with active COVID-19.

V and J are TRBV18 and TRBJ1-1; TRBD1 matches 8 bases. Germline trimming cut 4 bases from V and 5 bases from J; bases unmatched to any gene: 9. The CDR3 sequence is 15 residues long. The germline V gene has CDR1 KGHSH and CDR2 LQKENI. CDR3 amino acids: CASSLRTGWDTEAFF. DNA of the CDR3: TGTGCCAGCTCACTGAGGACAGGGTGGGATACTGAAGCTTTCTTT. Full variable domain (outside the CDR3, taken from reference TRBV18 and TRBJ1-1): NAGVMQNPRHLVRRRGQEARLRCSPMKGHSHVYWYRQLPEEGLKFMVYLQKENIIDESGMPKERFSAEFPKEGPSILRIQQVVRGDSAAYFCASSLRTGWDTEAFFGQGTRLTVV.

J is TRBJ1-1 and V is TRBV28; TRBD1 might be the D (5 bases). Trimming removed 7 bases from V and 11 bases from J, with 20 bases in between. This CDR3 region has 13 residues. CDR1 and CDR2 from the germline V gene are MDHEN and SYDVKM. Here the CDR3 DNA reads TGTGCCAGCACCACCCCAAAACGGGGGGGGGCTTTCTTT. It is translated as CASTTPKRGGAFF.

This clone has a single count. The chain is built from TRBV28 and TRBJ2-7, with D unresolved. The CDR3 is 13 amino acids. The V gene's germline CDR1 is MDHEN and CDR2 SYDVKM. Trimming removed 3 bases at V and 9 bases at J, with 15 bases between. Written as DNA, the CDR3 is TGTGCCAGCAGTTTGACTCGTCTACGAGGGCAGTACTTC. This encodes CASSLTRLRGQYF.

This clone was seen only once. The chain is built from TRBV5-1 and TRBJ2-3; D gene unclear. V was trimmed by 2 bases and J by 0 bases, leaving 10 bases between them. This CDR3 has 15 residues. Germline CDR1 SGHRS, CDR2 YFSETQ. The CDR3 coding sequence is TGCGCCAGCAGCTTCGGGTCTTCTAGCACAGATACGCAGTATTTT. Translated: CASSFGSSSTDTQYF.

This clone was seen a single time. The V and J genes are TRBV7-9 and TRBJ2-1, with 8 bases aligning to TRBD2. V dropped 5 bases and J dropped 4; count of bases not matched to a gene: 7. The CDR3 sequence is 15 residues long. Per germline, CDR1 SEHNR and CDR2 FQNEAQ (reference sequence). This CDR3 is CASSGGLAGYNEQFF. The CDR3 coding sequence is TGTGCCAGCAGCGGGGGGCTAGCGGGTTACAATGAGCAGTTCTTC.

J is TRBJ1-2 and V is TRBV28, with D tentatively TRBD1 (6 bases). V was pared by 9 bases and J by 4 bases, with 12 bases between. CDR1 is MDHEN, CDR2 SYDVKM, per germline. The CDR3 runs to 12 residues. The CDR3 DNA is TGTGCCAGTAAAGACAGGCGCTATGGCTACACCTTC. It encodes CASKDRRYGYTF.

The chain employs TRBV11-2 and TRBJ2-7; 10 nucleotides match TRBD2. Trimming removed 4 bases from V and 0 bases from J; junction bases left unmatched: 3. The CDR3 runs 15 residues. The germline CDR1 and CDR2 sequences are SGHAT and FQNNGV. CDR3: CASSSRTSGSYEQYF. DNA for the CDR3: TGTGCCAGCAGCTCAAGGACTAGCGGCTCCTACGAGCAGTACTTC.

The sample holds one count of this clone. The chain links TRBV5-1 to TRBJ2-2; a weak D match, TRBD1 (6 bases). The CDR3 loop spans 14 amino acids. V lost 7 bases, J lost 7 bases, and 17 bases lay in between. Germline CDR1 is SGHRS and CDR2 is YFSETQ. CDR3: CASFLTGIGGELFF. CDR3 in DNA: TGCGCCAGCTTCCTAACAGGGATCGGCGGGGAGCTGTTTTTT. Drawing the rest from reference TRBV5-1 and TRBJ2-2, the complete variable domain is KAGVTQTPRYLIKTRGQQVTLSCSPISGHRSVSWYQQTPGQGLQFLFEYFSETQRNKGNFPGRFSGRQFSNSRSEMNVSTLELGDSALYLCASFLTGIGGELFFGEGSRLTVL.

The chain combines TRBV7-9 with TRBJ1-4; a weak D match, TRBD1 (5 bases). CDR1 is SEHNR, CDR2 FQNEAQ, per germline (reference sequence). This CDR3 comprises 15 residues. V gave up 2 bases and J gave up 7 bases, with 14 bases separating them. The CDR3 coding sequence is TGTGCCAGCAGCTTATCGATGGCCGGGGGTGAAAAACTGTTTTTT. Translation gives CASSLSMAGGEKLFF.

This rearrangement joins TRBV20-1 to TRBJ1-3; weak D call: TRBD1 (5 bases). V was pared by 3 bases and J by 1 base, with 16 bases between. Germline loops: CDR1 DFQATT, CDR2 SNEGSKA (reference sequence). The CDR3 extends over 16 amino acids. CDR3 residues: CSASNSGGVSGNTIYF. The CDR3, as DNA: TGCAGTGCTAGTAACAGCGGAGGGGTATCTGGAAACACCATATATTTT.

This clone was counted a few times. The gene calls are TRBV24-1 and TRBJ1-5, with 9 bases fitting TRBD1. The V segment lost 5 bases and the J segment 6 bases; nucleotides outside the gene matches: 7. The CDR3 covers 15 residues. Germline loops: CDR1 KGHDR, CDR2 SFDVKD. Here the CDR3 reads CATSVSGQGSQPQHF. In nucleotides, the CDR3 is TGTGCCACCAGTGTATCCGGACAGGGGAGTCAGCCCCAGCATTTT.

The chain carries TRBV9 and TRBJ2-2; TRBD2 might be the D (6 bases). The germline V and J ends were trimmed by 7 bases and 4 bases, with 14 bases remaining between them. CDR1 is SGDLS and CDR2 is YYNGEE in the germline V gene. The CDR3 extends over 14 amino acids. The CDR3 loop reads CASGRTTSTGELFF. The DNA for the CDR3 is TGTGCCAGCGGACGGACTACTAGCACCGGGGAGCTGTTTTTT.

This chain connects TRBV5-1 to TRBJ2-1; D uncertain. The V and J ends lost 6 bases and 2 bases respectively, with 15 bases between them. The CDR3 has 15 residues. Germline V gene data show CDR1 as SGHRS and CDR2 as YFSETQ. The CDR3 loop reads CASTTDPFPYNEQFF. CDR3 DNA: TGCGCCAGCACCACAGACCCCTTTCCCTACAATGAGCAGTTCTTC.

This chain links TRBV6-2 or TRBV6-3 with TRBJ1-2, with D maybe TRBD1 (5 bases). V shed 4 bases and J shed 4 bases, with 7 bases lying between them. The CDR3 extends over 12 amino acids. Germline values: CDR1 MNHEY, CDR2 SVGEGT. The CDR3: CASSLTVYGYTF. DNA for the CDR3: TGTGCCAGCAGTTTGACAGTCTATGGCTACACCTTC.

The chain employs TRBV19 and TRBJ1-3; D is unclear. Germline CDR1 LNHDA, CDR2 SQIVND (reference sequence). The CDR3 runs to 15 residues. The germline V and J ends were trimmed by 2 bases and 0 bases, with 8 bases remaining between them. The CDR3 region is CASSITPVSGNTIYF. CDR3 sequence (DNA): TGTGCCAGTAGTATAACGCCGGTCTCTGGAAACACCATATATTTT.

This clone was recorded a few times. The J gene is TRBJ2-7, the V gene TRBV19; 11 bases agree with TRBD1. The CDR3 loop spans 15 amino acids. Trimming at V came to 5 bases and at J to 7 bases, leaving 10 bases not matched to a gene. Germline assignment: CDR1 LNHDA and CDR2 SQIVND (reference sequence). The CDR3 loop is CASSASGQGAGEQYF. DNA of the CDR3: TGTGCCAGTAGTGCCAGTGGACAGGGGGCGGGTGAGCAGTACTTC.

V and J are TRBV6-5 and TRBJ2-3; D may be TRBD1 (6 bases). CDR3 size: 15 residues. Per germline, CDR1 MNHEY and CDR2 SVGAGI. Trimming removed 6 bases at V and 0 bases at J, with 13 bases between. The CDR3 here is CASRLTGHSTDTQYF. CDR3 in DNA: TGTGCCAGCAGACTCACGGGACATAGCACAGATACGCAGTATTTT.

The chain combines TRBV27 with TRBJ1-2, with 7 bases identical to TRBD1. Germline-derived CDR1 and CDR2 are MNHEY and SMNVEV (reference sequence). The CDR3 runs to 15 residues. V was pared by 2 bases and J by 1 base, with 4 bases of the junction left unmatched. The CDR3 nucleotides read TGTGCCAGCAGTTTAAAGGGGGCGGGTAACTATGGCTACACCTTC. It yields the protein CASSLKGAGNYGYTF.